Below, 10 T cell receptor beta chains from the same sample are listed, as sequenced in a study of OX40 agonist ivuxolimab in advanced cancers. The repertoire was sequenced with immunoSEQ multiplex PCR; TCRdb's copy has only in-frame clones and lacks some. Among some 70,000 clones listed, approximately 80% were seen once. Sequences were derived from CD4+ or CD8+ T cells sorted from blood, sampled in a trial of the OX40 agonist ivuxolimab. These receptors were collected from an adult with an advanced solid tumor such as melanoma, head and neck, liver or kidney cancer.

CDR3 in DNA: TGTGCCAGCAGGACATCCTATAGCAATCAGCCCCAGCATTTT. Its translation is CASRTSYSNQPQHF. This chain uses TRBV6-1 with TRBJ1-5; D gene uncertain. Trimming removed 6 bases from V and 0 bases from J, with 9 bases in between. Germline V CDR1 and CDR2: MNHNS, SASEGT. CDR3 size: 14 residues.

This chain uses TRBV4-2 with TRBJ1-5; 8 bases match TRBD1. V trimming: 2 bases; J trimming: 4 bases; junction bases outside the gene matches: 10. The CDR3 is 17 residues long. Germline V gives CDR1 LGHNA, CDR2 YNFKEQ. DNA for the CDR3: TGTGCCAGCAGCCAAACCTACGGACAGGGCCGTAATCAGCCCCAGCATTTT. Translated: CASSQTYGQGRNQPQHF.

This chain joins TRBV25-1 and TRBJ2-2, with D perhaps given as TRBD1 or TRBD2 (5 bases each). Germline assignment: CDR1 MGHDK and CDR2 SYGVNS. The CDR3 spans 16 residues. V was pared by 7 bases and J by 1 base, with 16 bases between. The CDR3: CASTPRAGMNTGELFF. The CDR3 region has the DNA TGTGCCAGCACTCCGAGGGCAGGGATGAACACCGGGGAGCTGTTTTTT.

The chain uses TRBV2 and TRBJ2-5; unclear D gene. Germline values: CDR1 SNHLY, CDR2 FYNNEI. V dropped 8 bases and J dropped 1 base, with 5 bases sitting between them. The CDR3 sequence is 11 residues long. CDR3 bases: TGTGCCAGCGAAGTCCAAGAGACCCAGTACTTC. Amino acids: CASEVQETQYF. Combining the CDR3 with reference TRBV2 and TRBJ2-5 gives the whole variable domain EPEVTQTPSHQVTQMGQEVILRCVPISNHLYFYWYRQILGQKVEFLVSFYNNEISEKSEIFDDQFSVERPDGSNFTLKIRSTKLEDSAMYFCASEVQETQYFGPGTRLLVL.

The CDR3 DNA follows: TGTGCCAGCAGTTCAGGGCGGTGGGAAAAACTGTTTTTT. Amino acids: CASSSGRWEKLFF. The chain recombines TRBV28 with TRBJ1-4, with D possibly matching TRBD1 (5 bases). Trimming left V 4 bases short and J 8 bases short, with 11 bases between. In germline, CDR1 is MDHEN, CDR2 SYDVKM. The CDR3 runs to 13 residues.

The chain uses TRBV2 and TRBJ2-3, with 8 bases identical to TRBD2. Germline V CDR1 and CDR2: SNHLY, FYNNEI. The CDR3 consists of 17 residues. The V segment lost 3 bases and the J segment 0 bases; nucleotides outside the gene matches: 8. CDR3 loop: CASSDGAGGPSTDTQYF. The DNA of the CDR3 is TGTGCCAGCAGTGACGGCGCGGGAGGCCCTAGCACAGATACGCAGTATTTT. Together with reference TRBV2 and TRBJ2-3, the CDR3 gives the full variable domain: EPEVTQTPSHQVTQMGQEVILRCVPISNHLYFYWYRQILGQKVEFLVSFYNNEISEKSEIFDDQFSVERPDGSNFTLKIRSTKLEDSAMYFCASSDGAGGPSTDTQYFGPGTRLTVL.

The V and J genes are TRBV11-1 and TRBJ2-1; D is possibly TRBD1 (6 bases). Germline CDR1 SGHAT, CDR2 FQDESV (reference sequence). V gave up 3 bases and J gave up 3 bases, with 15 bases separating them. This CDR3 is 16 amino acids long. CDR3 sequence reads: CASSFDRTELYNEQFF. CDR3 in DNA: TGTGCCAGCAGCTTTGACCGGACAGAGCTCTACAATGAGCAGTTCTTC.

The chain links TRBV27 to TRBJ2-7, with 9 bases that match TRBD1. Trimming cost V 7 bases and J 1 base; bases outside gene matches: 5. The CDR3 is made up of 14 amino acids. Germline V CDR1 and CDR2: MNHEY, SMNVEV (reference sequence). The CDR3 coding sequence is TGTGCCAGCAAGCCGGGACAGGGATCCTACGAGCAGTACTTC. Its protein product is CASKPGQGSYEQYF.

This chain links TRBV15 with TRBJ1-2; no clear D. V was pared by 3 bases and J by 4 bases, with 6 bases between. The CDR3 sequence is 12 residues long. The germline V gene encodes CDR1 LNHNV and CDR2 YYDKDF (reference sequence). CDR3 sequence: CATSSLRYGYTF. The CDR3 nucleotides read TGTGCCACCAGCAGCTTACGCTATGGCTACACCTTC.

The V and J genes are TRBV11-3 and TRBJ2-6; maybe TRBD2 (6 bases). The germline gives CDR1 SGHNT, CDR2 YENEEA. The V gene lost 5 bases and the J gene lost 0 bases, with 14 bases spanning the gap. The CDR3 has 17 residues. CDR3 sequence (DNA): TGTGCCAGCAGCGGAGGGGCCAGTCCCTCTGGGGCCAACGTCCTGACTTTC. The encoded protein is CASSGGASPSGANVLTF.